These T cell receptor beta chains were read from a single sample in a study of blood T cell repertoires in COVID-19. Sequencing was performed with immunoSEQ multiplex PCR; in TCRdb, only in-frame clones are kept and a portion is missing. The table has around 180,000 clones, approximately 77% seen once. Specimen: peripheral blood. The receptors stem from a woman older than 75 with active or convalescent COVID-19. The CDR3 runs from the conserved cysteine through the conserved F or W. Each record gives: clone size, D gene, V gene, J gene, CDR3 protein, CDR3 DNA. The D gene is left open where the match is weak. Clone size is given for some rows only: seen once, a few or many times, or a class if the clone is expanded.

clone size: NA; D gene: NA; V gene: TRBV28; J gene: TRBJ1-5; CDR3 protein: CASRRTGNQPQHF; CDR3 DNA: TGTGCCAGCAGGAGGACAGGCAATCAGCCCCAGCATTTT
clone size: many; D gene: TRBD2; V gene: TRBV10-3; J gene: TRBJ2-1; CDR3 protein: CAIGLAGNEQFF; CDR3 DNA: TGTGCCATCGGACTAGCGGGAAATGAGCAGTTCTTC
clone size: NA; D gene: NA; V gene: TRBV5-1; J gene: TRBJ2-2; CDR3 protein: CASTGSMNTGELFF; CDR3 DNA: TGCGCCAGCACGGGATCCATGAACACCGGGGAGCTGTTTTTT
clone size: NA; D gene: NA; V gene: TRBV3-1/TRBV3-2; J gene: TRBJ2-7; CDR3 protein: CASSQDRGRGEQYF; CDR3 DNA: TGTGCCAGCAGCCAAGACAGGGGCAGGGGCGAGCAGTACTTC
clone size: NA; D gene: TRBD2; V gene: TRBV12-5; J gene: TRBJ2-1; CDR3 protein: CASGSQFSGKPYNEQFF; CDR3 DNA: TGTGCTAGTGGTTCCCAATTTAGCGGGAAGCCCTACAATGAGCAGTTCTTC
clone size: NA; D gene: NA; V gene: TRBV4-1; J gene: TRBJ1-2; CDR3 protein: CASSRAGQGYGYTF; CDR3 DNA: TGCGCCAGCAGCCGGGCGGGGCAGGGCTATGGCTACACCTTC
clone size: NA; D gene: TRBD1; V gene: TRBV5-8; J gene: TRBJ1-2; CDR3 protein: CASSLGTGIVYGYTF; CDR3 DNA: TGTGCCAGCAGCTTGGGGACAGGGATCGTTTATGGCTACACCTTC
clone size: NA; D gene: TRBD1; V gene: TRBV7-8; J gene: TRBJ2-7; CDR3 protein: CASSLDPGTEYEQYF; CDR3 DNA: TGTGCCAGCAGCTTAGATCCCGGGACAGAATACGAGCAGTACTTC
clone size: NA; D gene: TRBD1; V gene: TRBV5-1; J gene: TRBJ2-3; CDR3 protein: CASSVAGGADTQYF; CDR3 DNA: TGCGCCAGCAGCGTTGCAGGGGGAGCAGATACGCAGTATTTT
clone size: NA; D gene: TRBD1; V gene: TRBV19; J gene: TRBJ1-2; CDR3 protein: CASSETGNYGYTF; CDR3 DNA: TGTGCCAGTAGTGAGACAGGGAACTATGGCTACACCTTC